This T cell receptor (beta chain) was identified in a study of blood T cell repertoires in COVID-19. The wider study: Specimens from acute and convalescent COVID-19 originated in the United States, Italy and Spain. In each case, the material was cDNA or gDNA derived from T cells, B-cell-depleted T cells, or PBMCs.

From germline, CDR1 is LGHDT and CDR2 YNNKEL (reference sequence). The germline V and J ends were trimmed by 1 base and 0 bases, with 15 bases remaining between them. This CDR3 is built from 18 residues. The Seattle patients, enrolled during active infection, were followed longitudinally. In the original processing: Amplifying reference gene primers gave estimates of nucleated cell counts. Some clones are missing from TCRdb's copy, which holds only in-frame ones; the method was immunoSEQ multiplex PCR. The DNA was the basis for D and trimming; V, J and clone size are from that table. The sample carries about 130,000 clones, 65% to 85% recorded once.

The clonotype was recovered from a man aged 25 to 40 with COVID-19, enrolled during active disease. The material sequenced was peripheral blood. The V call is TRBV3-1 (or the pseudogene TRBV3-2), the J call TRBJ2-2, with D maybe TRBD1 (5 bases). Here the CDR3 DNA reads TGTGCCAGCAGCCAAGCCAATACTTGGACAACGAACACCGGGGAGCTGTTTTTT. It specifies CASSQANTWTTNTGELFF.